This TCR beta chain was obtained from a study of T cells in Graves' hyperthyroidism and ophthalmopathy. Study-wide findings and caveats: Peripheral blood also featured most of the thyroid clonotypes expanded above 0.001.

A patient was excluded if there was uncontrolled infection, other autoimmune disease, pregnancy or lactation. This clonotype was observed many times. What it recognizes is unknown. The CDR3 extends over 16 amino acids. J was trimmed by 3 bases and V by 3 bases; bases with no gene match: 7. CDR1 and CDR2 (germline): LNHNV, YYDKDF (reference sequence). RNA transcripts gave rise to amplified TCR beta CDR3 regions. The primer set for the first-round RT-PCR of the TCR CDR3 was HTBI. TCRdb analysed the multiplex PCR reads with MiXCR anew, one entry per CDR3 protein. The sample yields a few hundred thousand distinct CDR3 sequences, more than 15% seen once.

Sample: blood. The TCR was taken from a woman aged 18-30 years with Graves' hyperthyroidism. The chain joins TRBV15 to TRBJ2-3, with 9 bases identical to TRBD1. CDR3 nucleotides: TGTGCCACCAGCAGGGGGACAGGGATTGAGACAGATACGCAGTATTTT. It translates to CATSRGTGIETDTQYF.